This is a list of T cell receptor beta chains from one sample in a study of identical twins. TCRdb itself ran the 5' RACE reads through MiXCR, one entry per CDR3 protein. The sample includes about 340,000 distinct CDR3 sequences, roughly 12% of them seen just once. The sample was also linked to a second study, of yellow fever vaccine responses in identical twins.

The sample taken for sequencing was CD8+ T cells sorted from blood. Receptors were obtained from a woman aged 18-35 years in good health. Both conserved end residues are part of each CDR3. D genes are given only for firm matches.

TRBJ1-3,13,NA,TRBV14,CASSPLSGNTIYF
TRBJ2-1,16,NA,TRBV6-4,CASSDSDIAPLNEQFF
TRBJ1-1,17,NA,TRBV7-9,CASQSGRGVVADTEAFF
TRBJ2-1,17,NA,TRBV29-1,CSATGTPNRGGYNEQFF
TRBJ2-1,15,TRBD1,TRBV7-6,CASSLVGQGFSEQFF
TRBJ1-1,13,NA,TRBV7-6,CASSLMGRTEAFF
TRBJ2-7,14,NA,TRBV5-1,CASSLEGGSYEQYF
TRBJ1-2,17,TRBD1,TRBV9,CASSVDWTGEGASGYTF
TRBJ2-7,13,NA,TRBV27,CASSPSLGLEQYF
TRBJ2-7,15,NA,TRBV7-9,CASSSSLAAEYEQYF
TRBJ2-5,17,NA,TRBV10-3,CAINPRDTTASQETQYF
TRBJ2-3,11,NA,TRBV12-3/TRBV12-4,CASARGGTQYF
TRBJ1-1,13,NA,TRBV4-1,CASSQDEGTEAFF
TRBJ2-7,15,TRBD1,TRBV5-6,CASSDPGQGGREQYF
TRBJ2-3,16,NA,TRBV20-1,CSARDLGRTSTDTQYF
TRBJ2-7,14,TRBD2,TRBV20-1,CSAETSGGTYEQYF
TRBJ2-4,15,NA,TRBV5-1,CASSYTGTGGNIQYF
TRBJ2-1,15,NA,TRBV21-1,CATLNRENSYNEQFF
TRBJ2-5,16,NA,TRBV12-3/TRBV12-4,CASTTTWGMGQETQYF
TRBJ2-1,15,TRBD2,TRBV20-1,CSANIAGYSYNEQFF
TRBJ1-5,15,NA,TRBV20-1,CSARDIDQGNQPQHF
TRBJ2-1,15,TRBD2,TRBV29-1,CSVVGLAGGYNEQFF
TRBJ2-5,15,TRBD1,TRBV5-1,CASSTGTGGTKTQYF
TRBJ1-2,15,NA,TRBV5-1,CASSFSGRDNYGYTF
TRBJ2-1,13,NA,TRBV5-1,CASRDTSYNEQFF
TRBJ2-7,14,NA,TRBV20-1,CSARDSRGGYEQYF
TRBJ2-1,15,NA,TRBV20-1,CSARSTASSYNEQFF
TRBJ2-1,18,TRBD2,TRBV7-7,CASSSEAAWVAGRVEQFF
TRBJ2-1,16,TRBD2,TRBV5-1,CASSPPTSGFYNEQFF
TRBJ2-1,14,TRBD2,TRBV28,CASSSVAGLNEQFF
TRBJ1-1,13,NA,TRBV27,CASSLGTNTEAFF
TRBJ1-1,14,NA,TRBV7-9,CASSLKAGNTEAFF